This T cell receptor (beta chain) stems from a study of blood T cell repertoires in COVID-19. Study as a whole: PBMCs, B-cell-depleted T cells, or T cells provided the cDNA or gDNA that made up the material.

Losses at the gene ends were 5 bases for V and 2 bases for J; bases not matched to a gene: 8. CDR1 is SGHRS and CDR2 is YFSETQ in the germline V gene. This CDR3 has 15 amino acids. The assay was immunoSEQ multiplex PCR, and TCRdb's table has in-frame clones only and misses some. This sample has more than 70,000 clones, with about nine tenths found just once. The receptor comes from a man aged 50-59 years with acute or convalescent COVID-19. The sequenced sample consisted of peripheral blood. V gene TRBV5-1 combines with J gene TRBJ1-2; the match to TRBD1 covers 8 bases. The CDR3 spells CASRVGQGPNYGYTF. In DNA form, the CDR3 reads TGCGCCAGCAGAGTCGGACAGGGACCGAACTATGGCTACACCTTC.